The 12 T cell receptor beta chains given below trace back to one sample, sequenced in a study of Ad26.COV2.S vaccination and SARS-CoV-2 variants. Method: immunoSEQ multiplex PCR; TCRdb's copy keeps in-frame clones and lacks some. This table holds about 420,000 clones, 88% found once. Treatment meaning: 15 to 20 received Ad26.COV2.S at low or high dose, single or two shots; several received placebo; per-sample allocation not given. Day 63 following the first vaccine or placebo injection was when the samples were taken. Sequenced material: peripheral blood, taken in a trial of Ad26.COV2.S vaccine versus placebo. These receptor sequences come from a person aged 18-60 years who received the Ad26.COV2.S COVID-19 vaccine or a placebo.

J is TRBJ1-3 and V is TRBV13, with D possibly being TRBD1 (5 bases). The CDR3 sequence is 15 residues long. In germline, CDR1 is PRHDT, CDR2 FYEKMQ (reference sequence). Trimming shortened V by 3 bases and J by 1 base, and 10 bases separated the two germline ends. CDR3 bases: TGTGCCAGCAGCTTCTCCGCAGGGTCTGGAAACACCATATATTTT. Protein: CASSFSAGSGNTIYF.

The chain has TRBV4-1 and TRBJ2-2, with TRBD2 matching 7 bases. V shed 1 base, J shed 0 bases, and the junction held 2 bases outside the gene matches. Germline V CDR1 and CDR2: MGHRA, YSYEKL. CDR3 length: 16 residues. Written as DNA, the CDR3 is TGCGCCAGCAGCCAAGCTAGCGGAGCGAACACCGGGGAGCTGTTTTTT. Encoded protein: CASSQASGANTGELFF.

The chain joins TRBV7-9 to TRBJ2-7; D is uncertain. Trimming left V 2 bases short and J 2 bases short, with 7 bases between. The CDR3 totals 13 residues. CDR1 SEHNR and CDR2 FQNEAQ come from the germline V gene (reference sequence). The CDR3 nucleotides are TGTGCCAGCAGCTTATCCGATACCTACGAGCAGTACTTC. Amino acid sequence: CASSLSDTYEQYF. Combining the CDR3 with reference TRBV7-9 and TRBJ2-7 gives the whole variable domain DTGVSQNPRHKITKRGQNVTFRCDPISEHNRLYWYRQTLGQGPEFLTYFQNEAQLEKSRLLSDRFSAERPKGSFSTLEIQRTEQGDSAMYLCASSLSDTYEQYFGPGTRLTVT.

The rearrangement uses TRBV19 and TRBJ2-1, with TRBD2 identical over 10 bases. CDR1 is LNHDA and CDR2 is SQIVND in the germline V gene (reference sequence). J was trimmed by 4 bases and V by 7 bases; bases with no gene match: 4. This CDR3 comprises 14 residues. The CDR3 sequence is CASNERGGYNEQFF. CDR3 coding DNA: TGTGCCAGTAACGAGCGGGGGGGATACAATGAGCAGTTCTTC.

There are a few counts of this clone. This chain connects TRBV7-6 to TRBJ2-1, with D maybe TRBD2 (5 bases). Germline lookup yields CDR1 SGHVS and CDR2 FNYEAQ. V was shortened by 4 bases and J by 0 bases, with 13 bases between the two germline ends. This CDR3 is built from 16 residues. CDR3 sequence reads: CASSSRTGSSYNEQFF. In DNA, the CDR3 is TGTGCCAGCAGCTCCCGGACGGGAAGCTCCTACAATGAGCAGTTCTTC.

The rearrangement links TRBV4-3 to TRBJ1-6, with a weak D call TRBD1 (6 bases). Looked up from germline, CDR1 is LGHNA and CDR2 is YSLEER. Trimming cost V 1 base and J 10 bases, with 14 bases left between them. The length of the CDR3 is 15 residues. The DNA of the CDR3 is TGCGCCAGCAGCCAAGGCTCACAGGGTGGGTCACCCCTCCACTTT. This codes for CASSQGSQGGSPLHF.

The genes are TRBV11-2 and TRBJ2-2; 7 bases align to TRBD2. Germline values: CDR1 SGHAT, CDR2 FQNNGV. The CDR3 covers 16 residues. The junction had 9 bases not matched to a gene; V was cut back by 1 base and J by 7 bases. The CDR3 DNA is TGTGCCAGCAGCTTAGTGCCAGCGGGAAAAATCGGGGAGCTGTTTTTT. Protein product: CASSLVPAGKIGELFF.

This clone came up once. The gene calls are TRBV7-3 and TRBJ2-5; D gene uncertain. Germline V lookup: CDR1 SGHTA, CDR2 FQGTGA. Trimming shortened V by 1 base and J by 5 bases, and 5 bases separated the two germline ends. This CDR3 comprises 12 residues. CDR3 coding DNA: TGTGCCAGCAGCTTAAGTGGGGAGACCCAGTACTTC. Protein sequence: CASSLSGETQYF.

The rearrangement links TRBV6-5 to TRBJ1-1; the D is unclear. V lost 6 bases and J 1 base, leaving 15 bases between the germline ends. CDR1 is MNHEY, CDR2 SVGAGI, per germline. This CDR3 region has 15 residues. DNA for the CDR3: TGTGCCAGCAGCCGTTCTTCAGGCTGGAACACTGAAGCTTTCTTT. The encoded protein is CASSRSSGWNTEAFF.

The J gene is TRBJ2-2, the V gene TRBV24-1; D not certain. V lost 3 bases to trimming and J lost 3 bases, with 4 bases between them. Germline V CDR1 and CDR2: KGHDR, SFDVKD. The CDR3 length is 13 residues. The CDR3 region has the DNA TGTGCCACCAGTGATCCCCACACCGGGGAGCTGTTTTTT. Translated, it gives CATSDPHTGELFF.

This chain connects TRBV7-8 to TRBJ2-1; D is perhaps TRBD1 (6 bases). Germline V lookup: CDR1 SGHVS, CDR2 FQNEAQ. The CDR3 covers 14 residues. The V and J ends lost 5 bases and 9 bases respectively, with 17 bases between them. DNA for the CDR3: TGTGCCAGCAGCGAACGGGACACCCCTCGTGAGCAGTTCTTC. This sequence encodes CASSERDTPREQFF.

CDR3 protein: CAITVSGGGGTQYF. The DNA for the CDR3 is TGTGCCATCACCGTCAGCGGGGGAGGGGGTACGCAGTATTTT. This sequence joins TRBV10-3 and TRBJ2-3, with 8 bases fitting TRBD2. Germline loops: CDR1 ENHRY, CDR2 SYGVKD. This CDR3 is 14 amino acids long. The V segment lost 7 bases and the J segment 8 bases; nucleotides outside the gene matches: 11.